These 21 T cell receptor beta chains were sequenced from one sample in a study of cytomegalovirus exposure and HLA in healthy donors. PCR employed 60 Vbeta and 13 Jbeta primers. Generated by immunoSEQ multiplex PCR, the TCRdb table keeps only in-frame clones and is missing some. The repertoire holds some 160,000 clones, with around 73% as singletons. The sample was PBMCs. These receptors came from a male donor in good health and CMV-seronegative.

This rearrangement joins TRBV18 to TRBJ1-2; possible D gene TRBD1, 5 bases. Germline-derived CDR1 and CDR2 are KGHSH and LQKENI. Trimming left V 6 bases short and J 5 bases short, with 25 bases between. The CDR3 extends over 17 amino acids. The CDR3 protein is CASSPLATGERRYGYTF. In DNA form, the CDR3 reads TGTGCCAGCTCTCCTCTCGCTACGGGGGAGAGGAGGTATGGCTACACCTTC. Complete variable domain (other parts from reference TRBV18 and TRBJ1-2): NAGVMQNPRHLVRRRGQEARLRCSPMKGHSHVYWYRQLPEEGLKFMVYLQKENIIDESGMPKERFSAEFPKEGPSILRIQQVVRGDSAAYFCASSPLATGERRYGYTFGSGTRLTVV.

The chain has TRBV29-1 and TRBJ2-1, with unresolved D. The V gene lost 7 bases and the J gene lost 1 base, with 20 bases spanning the gap. The CDR3 has 16 amino acids. CDR1 and CDR2 (germline): SQVTM, ANQGSEA. CDR3 residues: CSAPVFERNSYNEQFF. In DNA, the CDR3 is TGCAGCGCTCCCGTATTTGAGCGCAATTCCTACAATGAGCAGTTCTTC.

The chain uses TRBV28 and TRBJ2-2; TRBD2 aligns across 11 bases. V trimming: 8 bases; J trimming: 5 bases; junction bases outside the gene matches: 7. Per the germline V gene, CDR1 is MDHEN and CDR2 is SYDVKM. There are 15 residues in the CDR3. CDR3 loop: CASGSLAGGTGELFF. The CDR3 DNA follows: TGTGCCAGCGGATCCCTAGCGGGAGGAACCGGGGAGCTGTTTTTT.

The CDR3: CASSPLRGSNQPQHF. The CDR3 DNA follows: TGTGCCAGTAGTCCCCTCAGGGGAAGCAATCAGCCCCAGCATTTT. V and J are TRBV19 and TRBJ1-5; TRBD1 is a possible D gene (6 bases). CDR3 size: 15 residues. Per the germline V gene, CDR1 is LNHDA and CDR2 is SQIVND (reference sequence). Trimming left V 5 bases short and J 1 base short, with 12 bases between.

The rearrangement uses TRBV5-4 and TRBJ2-5; D not resolved. Trimming removed 0 bases from V and 2 bases from J, with 8 bases in between. CDR1 and CDR2 from the germline V gene are SGHNT and YYREEE (reference sequence). There are 14 residues in the CDR3. The CDR3 region has the DNA TGTGCCAGCAGCTTGGGGGCCATTCAAGAGACCCAGTACTTC. Translated, it gives CASSLGAIQETQYF.

This clone was observed a handful of times. The chain couples TRBV2 to TRBJ2-4; TRBD1 aligns across 7 bases. Unmatched junction bases numbered 3, after V lost 4 bases and J lost 0 bases. Germline V lookup: CDR1 SNHLY, CDR2 FYNNEI. The CDR3 loop spans 15 amino acids. DNA of the CDR3: TGTGCCAGCAGTGGGACAGGATTAGCCAAAAACATTCAGTACTTC. Amino acid sequence: CASSGTGLAKNIQYF.

This CDR3 reads CASSGDSYNSPLHF. The CDR3, as DNA: TGTGCCAGCAGTGGGGACAGTTATAATTCACCCCTCCACTTT. The genes are TRBV6-1 and TRBJ1-6; 7 bases are shared with TRBD1. Germline V gene lookup returns CDR1 MNHNS and CDR2 SASEGT. The ends lost 4 bases at V and 4 bases at J; junction bases unmatched: 1. The CDR3 runs 14 residues.

The V call is TRBV6-1, the J call TRBJ2-3; 11 bases map to TRBD2. This CDR3 is built from 14 residues. The germline V gene has CDR1 MNHNS and CDR2 SASEGT. J gave up 5 bases and V 4 bases, and 2 bases lay outside the gene matches. CDR3 loop: CASSAGTSGDTQYF. CDR3 sequence (DNA): TGTGCCAGCAGTGCTGGGACTAGCGGAGATACGCAGTATTTT.

The CDR3 region is CASSLPGGRTEAFF. For the CDR3, the DNA is TGTGCCAGCAGCCTTCCAGGGGGCCGGACTGAAGCTTTCTTT. This chain uses TRBV7-3 with TRBJ1-1; TRBD1 aligns across 8 bases. This CDR3 has 14 residues. The germline CDR1 and CDR2 sequences are SGHTA and FQGTGA. With 5 bases clipped from V and 5 bases from J, the junction kept 7 bases outside the gene matches.

The J gene is TRBJ2-7, the V gene TRBV7-9, with D maybe TRBD2 (6 bases). The CDR3 sequence is 16 residues long. Germline V gives CDR1 SEHNR, CDR2 FQNEAQ (reference sequence). Trimming pared 9 bases from V and 1 base from J, leaving 22 bases between. CDR3 in amino acids: CARKPLLGTGSYEQYF. In nucleotides, the CDR3 is TGTGCCAGAAAACCCCTCTTGGGGACTGGATCCTACGAGCAGTACTTC.

This clone was observed once. The CDR3: CASSLQRGQYF. CDR3 bases: TGTGCCAGCAGCTTACAGCGGGGGCAGTATTTT. This chain joins TRBV7-9 and TRBJ2-3, with 7 positions matching TRBD2. The CDR3 spans 11 residues. The germline gives CDR1 SEHNR, CDR2 FQNEAQ (reference sequence). V trimming: 2 bases; J trimming: 11 bases; junction bases outside the gene matches: 1.

This clone turned up a few times. The chain links TRBV5-6 to TRBJ1-2; D uncertain. Germline loops: CDR1 SGHDT, CDR2 YYEEEE. V was clipped by 0 bases and J by 8 bases, with 14 bases between them. This CDR3 has 14 residues. CDR3 DNA: TGTGCCAGCAGCTTGGATTCGGGCGCGGGCGGCTACACCTTC. Protein product: CASSLDSGAGGYTF.

The genes are TRBV19 and TRBJ1-2, with a possible D match to TRBD1 (6 bases). The germline V gene has CDR1 LNHDA and CDR2 SQIVND (reference sequence). V was shortened by 5 bases and J by 6 bases, with 19 bases between the two germline ends. This CDR3 region has 15 residues. CDR3 DNA: TGTGCCAGTAGTGATTTAATGGGCAGGGGTCATGGCTACACCTTC. Its translation is CASSDLMGRGHGYTF.

This clone was recorded a few times. The rearrangement joins TRBV27 to TRBJ2-2; D might be TRBD1 (5 bases). The CDR3 length is 15 residues. Trimming took 5 bases from V and 5 from J, leaving 15 bases between them. Germline values: CDR1 MNHEY, CDR2 SMNVEV (reference sequence). DNA of the CDR3: TGTGCCAGCAGTCGAGAGGCAGGGCGGACCGGGGAGCTGTTTTTT. This gives the protein CASSREAGRTGELFF.

The chain couples TRBV2 to TRBJ2-3; 7 bases are shared with TRBD2. Trimming at V came to 7 bases and at J to 1 base, leaving 11 bases not matched to a gene. Germline assignment: CDR1 SNHLY and CDR2 FYNNEI. CDR3 length: 16 amino acids. The CDR3 DNA is TGTGCCAGCATCGGGGGACTATCCCATGGCACAGATACGCAGTATTTT. This translates into CASIGGLSHGTDTQYF.

The V gene is TRBV6-5, the J gene TRBJ1-6; D might be TRBD1 (5 bases). The V gene lost 5 bases and the J gene lost 2 bases, with 10 bases spanning the gap. This CDR3 has 15 residues. Germline assignment: CDR1 MNHEY and CDR2 SVGAGI. In nucleotides, the CDR3 is TGTGCCAGCAGTAAAACAGGAACCTATAATTCACCCCTCCACTTT. It encodes CASSKTGTYNSPLHF.

The gene calls are TRBV4-1 and TRBJ2-1; TRBD2 might be the D (6 bases). CDR3 length: 13 amino acids. V was pared by 3 bases and J by 4 bases, with 7 bases between. Germline loops: CDR1 MGHRA, CDR2 YSYEKL. CDR3 sequence (DNA): TGCGCCAGCAGCCAGGGAGGATACAATGAGCAGTTCTTC. Amino acid sequence: CASSQGGYNEQFF.

V is TRBV9 and J is TRBJ2-3; D is perhaps TRBD2 (6 bases). Germline CDR1 SGDLS, CDR2 YYNGEE. This CDR3 region has 14 residues. V was shortened by 0 bases and J by 6 bases, with 11 bases between the two germline ends. The CDR3 loop reads CASSVGGGRDTQYF. CDR3 nucleotides: TGTGCCAGCAGCGTAGGGGGAGGACGTGATACGCAGTATTTT.

The chain recombines TRBV15 with TRBJ1-5; 9 nucleotides agree with TRBD1. CDR1 is LNHNV, CDR2 YYDKDF, per germline (reference sequence). Trimming at V came to 1 base and at J to 7 bases, leaving 5 bases not matched to a gene. The length of the CDR3 is 15 residues. CDR3 region: CATSRGTGALQPQHF. CDR3 coding DNA: TGTGCCACCAGCAGAGGGACAGGGGCTCTCCAGCCCCAGCATTTT.

V is TRBV5-4 and J is TRBJ2-3, with D possibly TRBD2 on 5 matching bases. Trimming took 0 bases from V and 0 from J, leaving 8 bases between them. There are 15 residues in the CDR3. The V gene's germline CDR1 is SGHNT and CDR2 YYREEE (reference sequence). CDR3 protein: CASSLAADSTDTQYF. CDR3 DNA: TGTGCCAGCAGCTTGGCAGCGGACAGCACAGATACGCAGTATTTT.

The CDR3 DNA reads as TGTGCCAGCAGCACTACCAGCGGTGGAAGCACAGATACGCAGTATTTT. Amino acid sequence: CASSTTSGGSTDTQYF. The chain employs TRBV2 and TRBJ2-3, with D possibly matching TRBD2 (5 bases). V was cut by 6 bases and J by 0 bases, with 16 bases left in between. Germline-derived CDR1 and CDR2 are SNHLY and FYNNEI. The CDR3 runs to 16 residues.